This T cell receptor (beta chain) was obtained from a study of blood T cell repertoires in COVID-19. The wider study: Sites in the United States, Italy and Spain provided acute and convalescent COVID-19 samples.

CDR1 KGHSY and CDR2 FQNENV come from the germline V gene. The CDR3 is 14 amino acids. V was trimmed by 4 bases and J by 4 bases, leaving 13 bases between them. This table comes from immunoSEQ multiplex PCR, and its TCRdb copy is limited to in-frame clones, with some not included. Counted here are 150,000 to 200,000 clones, about four fifths occurring once; the ten biggest clones make up about a tenth. Material for sequencing was peripheral blood. The receptor's source is a man between 65 and 85 years old with active or convalescent COVID-19. The chain joins TRBV16 to TRBJ1-2, with unresolved D. The CDR3 here is CASSPWETPYGYTF. The DNA of the CDR3 is TGTGCCAGCAGCCCGTGGGAGACTCCCTATGGCTACACCTTC. The full variable domain, rest sourced from reference TRBV16 and TRBJ1-2, is GEEVAQTPKHLVRGEGQKAKLYCAPIKGHSYVFWYQQVLKNEFKFLISFQNENVFDETGMPKERFSAKCLPNSPCSLEIQATKLEDSAVYFCASSPWETPYGYTFGSGTRLTVV.